This TCR beta chain came from a study of cytomegalovirus exposure and HLA in healthy donors. Study summary: Around 76% of 350 to 400 genotyped donors fell in the Caucasian-associated ancestry cluster. Study-wide findings and caveats: Analyzed later, most CMV-associated TCR beta chains appeared HLA-restricted. The classifier, whose performance was assessed in both the original and validation cohorts, reportedly diagnosed cytomegalovirus status with high specificity and sensitivity. Most TCRs appeared rarely, but some public TCRs recurred in many donors.

Amplification used 60 Vbeta primers and 13 Jbeta primers. Profiled with immunoSEQ multiplex PCR; TCRdb holds only in-frame clones, not every one. The sample has 130,000 to 150,000 clones, less than 80% seen once. Trimming cost V 0 bases and J 0 bases, with 12 bases left between them. The CDR3 totals 17 residues. The germline CDR1 and CDR2 sequences are LGHNA and YNFKEQ. Of note for this clone: The antigen is not known.

The V call is TRBV4-2, the J call TRBJ1-3, with D possibly being TRBD1 (6 bases). Sequencing input: PBMCs. The sequence was obtained from a woman between 50 and 59 years old in good health and CMV-seropositive. CDR3 in amino acids: CASSQDRGGFSGNTIYF. The CDR3 bases are TGTGCCAGCAGCCAAGATAGGGGGGGTTTCTCTGGAAACACCATATATTTT.